This T cell receptor (beta chain) was profiled in a study of post-analysis software for immune sequencing data. Study-wide results and caveats: The study found significantly lower normalized Chao1 diversity in multiple sclerosis patients than in controls. Among 5 or 6 TRBV segments more frequent in patients than controls were TRBV5-6, TRBV5-1 and TRBV20-1.

Regarding this clonotype: Antigen specificity is unknown.

The library was made from cDNA and included unique molecular identifiers. TCRdb called the PCR reads again in MiXCR, with one record for every CDR3 protein. The sample includes roughly 800,000 distinct CDR3 sequences, 53% of them seen just once. The CDR3 runs 16 residues. Per the germline V gene, CDR1 is SEHNR and CDR2 is FQNEAQ (reference sequence). This clonotype was sampled from a girl between 10 and 17 years old with multiple sclerosis. Material: blood. The chain joins TRBV7-9 to TRBJ2-5; 9 nucleotides align to TRBD1. The J call could be wrong; TRBJ2-7 is a better fit for the DNA end. The CDR3 loop reads CASSSRGDRVNYEQYF. CDR3 nucleotides: TGTGCCAGCAGCTCAAGAGGGGACAGGGTCAACTACGAGCAGTACTTC.